This TCR beta chain was obtained from a study of OX40 agonist ivuxolimab in advanced cancers. For the wider study: Ivuxolimab, which targeted the costimulatory receptor OX40 (CD134), was an agonistic, fully human IgG2 monoclonal antibody. Partial responses occurred in three dose-escalation patients, of whom one had hepatocellular carcinoma and two had cutaneous melanoma. Patients were allowed to have had prior anti-PD-1, anti-PD-L1 or anti-CTLA-4 therapy, and around two fifths of the dose-escalation patients had been treated with checkpoint inhibitors. Intravenous ivuxolimab was administered to patients every 2 weeks at six dose levels: 0.01, 0.1, 0.3, 1.5, 3 and 10 mg/kg. Among the roughly 50 dose-escalation patients, around 20 had hepatocellular carcinoma, 15 melanoma, 9 renal cell carcinoma and 9 head and neck cancer. The dose-escalation cohort was 82.7% male with a mean age of around 62 years, ranging from 23 to 79. The paper describes the monotherapy dose-escalation part (N of about 54 patients) of the phase I trial of ivuxolimab. Peripheral TCRbeta sequencing aimed to test whether ivuxolimab altered TCR sequence diversity and caused clonal T-cell expansion. Broad study findings and their caveats: After ivuxolimab, expanded clones were on average more numerous among CD8+ T cells than among CD4+ T cells. Which antigens the clonally expanded peripheral T cells were specific for was not determined. In the 0.1-3.0 mg/kg groups, partial responders had among the lowest normalized peripheral clonal expansion, particularly in CD8+ T cells. At doses from 0.1 to 3.0 mg/kg, clonal expansion was seen in both CD4+ and CD8+ blood T cells between baseline and week 6. Low levels of normalized T-cell clonal expansion were also seen in some patients who did not respond.

Genomic DNA was extracted from sorted cells for sequencing of the TCRbeta CDR3 region. The immunoSEQ Assay was used to sequence the TCRbeta CDR3 regions. TCRdb limited this immuneACCESS table to in-frame rearrangements with V and J called. A share of clones is missing; checked studies link under half to unresolved V genes, and the rest is unexplained. The sample records 55,000 to 90,000 clones, 85% to 90% of which are singletons. Under 3% of the sample is taken by the ten largest. About this clone itself: It has no known antigen specificity. Base qualities are not recorded, but no much larger clone differs from it by a single base.

The trim is 4 bases for V and 4 bases for J, with a gap of 10 bases between the germline ends. Reading from cysteine to phenylalanine, the CDR3 counts 13 amino acids. The read is trimmed to its CDR3 DNA, 39 bases read in frame from base 1. The germline V gene (reference sequence) specifies GTSNPN as CDR1 and SVGIG as CDR2. The trial excluded patients who had a history of autoimmune disease or were on systemic immunosuppression. Peripheral blood for TCR sequencing was collected from all dose cohorts at baseline, on cycle 4 day 1, and on cycle 7 day 1. The samples were drawn from a first-in-human, open-label, multicenter phase I dose-escalation trial of ivuxolimab. Adults with locally advanced or metastatic head and neck squamous cell, hepatocellular, melanoma or renal cell carcinoma were enrolled in the trial. Before TCR sequencing, CD4+ and CD8+ T cells were separately sorted from peripheral blood.

This TCR was recovered from an adult with an advanced solid tumor such as melanoma, head and neck, liver or kidney cancer. The rearranged segments are TRBV30 and TRBJ2-2; a tentative D call is TRBD1 (5 bases match). The sample consisted of CD4+ or CD8+ T cells sorted from blood, taken in a trial of the OX40 agonist ivuxolimab. The DNA reads TGTGCCTGGAAGGGGCCCGGCACCGGGGAGCTGTTTTTT. This gives the protein CAWKGPGTGELFF.